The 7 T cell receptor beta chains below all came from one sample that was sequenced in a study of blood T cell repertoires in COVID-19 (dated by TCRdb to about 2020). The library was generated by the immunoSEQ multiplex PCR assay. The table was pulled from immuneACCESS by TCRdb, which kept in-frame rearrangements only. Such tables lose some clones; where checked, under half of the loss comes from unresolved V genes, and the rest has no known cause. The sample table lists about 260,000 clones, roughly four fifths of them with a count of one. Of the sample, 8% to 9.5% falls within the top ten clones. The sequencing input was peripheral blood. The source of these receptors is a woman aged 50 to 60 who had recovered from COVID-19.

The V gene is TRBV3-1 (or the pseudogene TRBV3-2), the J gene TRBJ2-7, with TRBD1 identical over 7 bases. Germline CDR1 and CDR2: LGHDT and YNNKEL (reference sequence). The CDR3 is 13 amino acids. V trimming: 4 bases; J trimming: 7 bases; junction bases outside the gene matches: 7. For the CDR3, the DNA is TGTGCCAGCAGCCCGACAGGGATAGGAGAGCAGTACTTC. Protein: CASSPTGIGEQYF.

The CDR3: CASRAGGPRGSGYTF. The CDR3, as DNA: TGTGCCAGCAGGGCAGGTGGCCCAAGGGGGTCTGGCTACACCTTC. V usage is TRBV27 and J usage is TRBJ1-2, with a tentative D call TRBD1 (6 bases). Trimming stripped 6 bases from V and 7 bases from J, with 21 bases between. Per the germline V gene, CDR1 is MNHEY and CDR2 is SMNVEV (reference sequence). The CDR3 extends over 15 amino acids.

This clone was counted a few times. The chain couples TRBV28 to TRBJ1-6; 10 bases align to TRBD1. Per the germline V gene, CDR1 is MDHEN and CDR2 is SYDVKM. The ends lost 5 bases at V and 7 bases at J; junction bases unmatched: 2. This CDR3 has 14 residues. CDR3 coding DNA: TGTGCCAGCAGTGGGGGACAGGGGAATTCACCCCTCCACTTT. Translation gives CASSGGQGNSPLHF. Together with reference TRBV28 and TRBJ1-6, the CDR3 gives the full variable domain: DVKVTQSSRYLVKRTGEKVFLECVQDMDHENMFWYRQDPGLGLRLIYFSYDVKMKEKGDIPEGYSVSREKKERFSLILESASTNQTSMYLCASSGGQGNSPLHFGNGTRLTVT.

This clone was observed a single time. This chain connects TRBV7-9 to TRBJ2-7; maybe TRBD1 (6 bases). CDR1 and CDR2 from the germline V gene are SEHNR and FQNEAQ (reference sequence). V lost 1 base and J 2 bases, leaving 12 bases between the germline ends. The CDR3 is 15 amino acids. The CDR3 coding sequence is TGTGCCAGCAGCTTAGAGGGGGTCAGGGCCTACGAGCAGTACTTC. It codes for CASSLEGVRAYEQYF.

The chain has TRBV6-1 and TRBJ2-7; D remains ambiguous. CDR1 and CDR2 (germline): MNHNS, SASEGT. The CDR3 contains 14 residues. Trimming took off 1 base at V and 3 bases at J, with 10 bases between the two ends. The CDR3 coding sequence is TGTGCCAGCAGTGAAGGGAGTAGCATCTACGAGCAGTACTTC. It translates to CASSEGSSIYEQYF.

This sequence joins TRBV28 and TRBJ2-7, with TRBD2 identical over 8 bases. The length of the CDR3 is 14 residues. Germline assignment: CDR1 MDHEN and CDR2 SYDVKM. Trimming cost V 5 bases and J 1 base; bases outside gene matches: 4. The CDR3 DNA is TGTGCCAGCAGTCTCGGGGGGGAGTCCTACGAGCAGTACTTC. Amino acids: CASSLGGESYEQYF.

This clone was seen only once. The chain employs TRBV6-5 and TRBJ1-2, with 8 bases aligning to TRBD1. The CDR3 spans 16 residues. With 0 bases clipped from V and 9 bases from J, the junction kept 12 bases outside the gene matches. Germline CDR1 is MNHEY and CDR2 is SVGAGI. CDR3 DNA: TGTGCCAGCAGTTACTCGGTTCGGACAGGGATTAGGAGCTACACCTTC. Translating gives CASSYSVRTGIRSYTF.